These 9 T cell receptor beta chains share one sample of origin, sequenced in a study of cytotoxic CD8 clonotypes in ibrutinib-treated CLL. The data were produced by immunoSEQ multiplex PCR, yet TCRdb's version contains in-frame clones alone and is incomplete. The table shows about 50,000 clones, with roughly 57% occurring only once. The source material was PBMCs, sampled after 24 months of ibrutinib treatment. All receptors come from a human donor with chronic lymphocytic leukemia.

The CDR3 nucleotides are TGCAGCGTTGGGGGGGGGAGCCACTCTGGAAACACCATATATTTT. Amino acids: CSVGGGSHSGNTIYF. V is TRBV29-1 and J is TRBJ1-3; tentative D call: TRBD1 (5 bases). This CDR3 region has 15 residues. The germline V and J ends were trimmed by 4 bases and 0 bases, with 13 bases remaining between them. From germline, CDR1 is SQVTM and CDR2 ANQGSEA.

The J gene is TRBJ2-5, the V gene TRBV5-4; the match to TRBD2 covers 7 bases. Germline V CDR1 and CDR2: SGHNT, YYREEE (reference sequence). The CDR3 is 14 amino acids. Trimming took 3 bases from V and 5 from J; bases not matched to a gene: 7. CDR3 coding DNA: TGTGCCAGCAGCTCCCCGGGGGGTGGGGAGACCCAGTACTTC. Translation: CASSSPGGGETQYF.

V usage is TRBV5-6 and J usage is TRBJ2-5; no clear D gene. V shed 6 bases and J shed 5 bases, with 14 bases lying between them. CDR1 and CDR2 from the germline V gene are SGHDT and YYEEEE. The CDR3 loop spans 13 amino acids. The CDR3 sequence is CASNALGWETQYF. The CDR3, as DNA: TGTGCCAGCAACGCTCTGGGTTGGGAGACCCAGTACTTC.

The chain links TRBV18 to TRBJ1-1; a weak D match, TRBD1 (6 bases). Between the trimmed V and J ends, which lost 4 bases and 2 bases, there was a span of 17 bases. The germline gives CDR1 KGHSH, CDR2 LQKENI. This CDR3 has 16 residues. The CDR3 DNA reads as TGTGCCAGCTCACAAAACTTGGTAGGGGGAAACACTGAAGCTTTCTTT. It specifies CASSQNLVGGNTEAFF.

The chain carries TRBV2 and TRBJ1-1; D possibly corresponds to TRBD1 (5 bases). The CDR3 runs to 14 residues. The V gene's germline CDR1 is SNHLY and CDR2 FYNNEI. With 6 bases removed from V and 0 bases from J, the gap between germline ends came to 11 bases. The CDR3 sequence: CASRPTEMNTEAFF. The DNA for the CDR3 is TGTGCCAGCAGGCCGACAGAGATGAACACTGAAGCTTTCTTT. The whole variable domain, filled in from reference TRBV2 and TRBJ1-1, reads EPEVTQTPSHQVTQMGQEVILRCVPISNHLYFYWYRQILGQKVEFLVSFYNNEISEKSEIFDDQFSVERPDGSNFTLKIRSTKLEDSAMYFCASRPTEMNTEAFFGQGTRLTVV.

V is TRBV4-1 and J is TRBJ1-4, with 8 bases lining up with TRBD1. From germline, CDR1 is MGHRA and CDR2 YSYEKL. The CDR3 loop spans 17 amino acids. The V and J ends lost 4 bases and 3 bases, in that order; junction bases with no gene match: 10. CDR3 residues: CASSPDRGRSSNEKLFF. The CDR3 DNA reads TGCGCCAGCAGCCCAGACAGGGGCCGATCCTCTAATGAAAAACTGTTTTTT.

This clone showed up just a few times. The chain carries TRBV18 and TRBJ1-1, with TRBD1 matching 7 bases. The V gene end was trimmed by 6 bases and the J gene end by 2 bases; junction bases not matched to a gene: 6. Germline assignment: CDR1 KGHSH and CDR2 LQKENI. The CDR3 covers 14 residues. The CDR3 bases are TGTGCCAGCTCCTTGGGACAGACCAACACTGAAGCTTTCTTT. Its protein is CASSLGQTNTEAFF.

The chain has TRBV29-1 and TRBJ2-2; D is possibly TRBD1 (5 bases). This CDR3 has 14 residues. CDR1 and CDR2 from the germline V gene are SQVTM and ANQGSEA. Trimming removed 7 bases at V and 1 base at J, with 13 bases between. CDR3 protein: CSANTDRNTGELFF. CDR3 in DNA: TGCAGCGCCAACACAGACAGGAACACCGGGGAGCTGTTTTTT.

The V and J genes are TRBV7-8 and TRBJ2-1; D is uncertain. This CDR3 has 14 residues. V was trimmed by 4 bases and J by 2 bases, leaving 9 bases between them. Looked up from germline, CDR1 is SGHVS and CDR2 is FQNEAQ. The CDR3 loop reads CASSWTETYNEQFF. CDR3 sequence (DNA): TGTGCCAGCAGCTGGACGGAGACCTACAATGAGCAGTTCTTC.